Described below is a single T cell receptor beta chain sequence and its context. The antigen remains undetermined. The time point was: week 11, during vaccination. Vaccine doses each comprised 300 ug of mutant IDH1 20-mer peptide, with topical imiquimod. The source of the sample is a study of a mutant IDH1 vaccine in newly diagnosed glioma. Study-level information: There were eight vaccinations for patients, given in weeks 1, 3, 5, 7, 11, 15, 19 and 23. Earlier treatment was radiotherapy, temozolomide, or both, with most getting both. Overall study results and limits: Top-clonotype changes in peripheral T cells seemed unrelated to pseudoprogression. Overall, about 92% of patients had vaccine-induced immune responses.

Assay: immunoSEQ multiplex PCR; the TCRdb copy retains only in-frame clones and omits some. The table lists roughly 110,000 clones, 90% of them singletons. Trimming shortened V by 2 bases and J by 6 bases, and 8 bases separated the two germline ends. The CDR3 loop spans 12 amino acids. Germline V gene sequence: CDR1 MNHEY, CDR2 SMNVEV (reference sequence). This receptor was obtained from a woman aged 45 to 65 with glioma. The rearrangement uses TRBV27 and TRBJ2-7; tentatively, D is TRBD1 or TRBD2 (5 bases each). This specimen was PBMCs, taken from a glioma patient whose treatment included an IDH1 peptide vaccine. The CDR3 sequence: CASSLTGGEQYF. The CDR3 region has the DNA TGTGCCAGCAGTTTAACTGGGGGCGAGCAGTACTTC.